This TCR beta chain derives from a study of blood T cell repertoires in COVID-19. Method: immunoSEQ multiplex PCR; TCRdb's copy keeps in-frame clones and lacks some. This table has about 150,000 clones, roughly 90% appearing once. The CDR3 is 17 residues long. The V segment lost 0 bases and the J segment 5 bases; nucleotides outside the gene matches: 10. The V gene's germline CDR1 is LGHNA and CDR2 YSLEER. This chain uses TRBV4-3 with TRBJ1-2; 9 positions agree with TRBD1. The origin of this receptor is a man between 45 and 60 years old with acute or convalescent COVID-19. Sequenced: peripheral blood. CDR3: CASSQESGQGIWYGYTF. The CDR3 region has the DNA TGCGCCAGCAGCCAAGAAAGTGGACAGGGGATATGGTATGGCTACACCTTC.